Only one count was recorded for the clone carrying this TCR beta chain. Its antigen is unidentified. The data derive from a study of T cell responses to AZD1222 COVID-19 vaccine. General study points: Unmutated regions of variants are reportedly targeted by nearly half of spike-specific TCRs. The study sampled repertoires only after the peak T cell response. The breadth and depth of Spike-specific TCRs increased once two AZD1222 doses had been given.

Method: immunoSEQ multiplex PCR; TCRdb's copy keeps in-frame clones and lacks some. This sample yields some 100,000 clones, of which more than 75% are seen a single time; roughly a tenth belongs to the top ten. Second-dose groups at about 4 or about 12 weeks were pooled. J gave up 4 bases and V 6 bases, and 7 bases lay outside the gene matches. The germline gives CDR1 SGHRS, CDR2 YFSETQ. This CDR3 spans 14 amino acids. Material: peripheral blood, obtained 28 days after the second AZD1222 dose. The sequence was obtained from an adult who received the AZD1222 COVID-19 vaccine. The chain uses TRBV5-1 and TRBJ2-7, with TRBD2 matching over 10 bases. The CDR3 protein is CASKAGTSEYEQYF. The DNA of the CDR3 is TGCGCCAGCAAAGCCGGGACTAGCGAATACGAGCAGTACTTC.